Below, 14 T cell receptor beta chains from the same sample are listed, as sequenced in a study of blood T cell repertoires in COVID-19. Repertoires were generated with immunoSEQ multiplex PCR, while TCRdb's copy carries only in-frame clones and drops some. This table has 250,000 or so clones, 70% to 90% appearing once. The sequenced sample consisted of peripheral blood. Receptor source: a woman between 65 and 79 years old with active or convalescent COVID-19.

This clone showed up just a few times. The genes are TRBV29-1 and TRBJ2-2; 7 bases align to TRBD1. This CDR3 is 14 amino acids long. CDR1 is SQVTM, CDR2 ANQGSEA, per germline. Trimming cost V 7 bases and J 3 bases; bases outside gene matches: 8. In DNA, the CDR3 is TGCAGCGCCCAGGAACAGGGGTACACCGGGGAGCTGTTTTTT. It translates to CSAQEQGYTGELFF.

CDR3 nucleotides: TGTGCCAGCAGTGATACAGAGAACACTGAAGCTTTCTTT. This sequence encodes CASSDTENTEAFF. This chain connects TRBV6-1 to TRBJ1-1; D not certain. In germline, CDR1 is MNHNS, CDR2 SASEGT. Trimming left V 3 bases short and J 1 base short, with 6 bases between. CDR3 length equals 13 residues.

The chain couples TRBV2 to TRBJ1-6; D is unresolved. V dropped 7 bases and J dropped 0 bases, with 10 bases sitting between them. Per germline, CDR1 SNHLY and CDR2 FYNNEI. The CDR3 runs to 15 residues. In DNA, the CDR3 is TGTGCCAGCACGGTGGAGAGCTCCTATAATTCACCCCTCCACTTT. It yields the protein CASTVESSYNSPLHF.

The chain joins TRBV27 to TRBJ1-2; 8 bases are a match to TRBD1. Trimming at V came to 6 bases and at J to 8 bases, leaving 5 bases not matched to a gene. This CDR3 contains 12 residues. Germline values: CDR1 MNHEY, CDR2 SMNVEV (reference sequence). The CDR3 region has the DNA TGTGCCAGCAGCAAACAGGGGGAAGGCTACACCTTC. Translation: CASSKQGEGYTF.

This chain connects TRBV25-1 to TRBJ2-2, with 7 bases lining up with TRBD1. With 6 bases clipped from V and 0 bases from J, the junction kept 1 base outside the gene matches. Germline CDR1 MGHDK, CDR2 SYGVNS. The CDR3 runs to 14 residues. DNA for the CDR3: TGTGCCAGCAGAGGACAGGCGAACACCGGGGAGCTGTTTTTT. Amino acid sequence: CASRGQANTGELFF.

This clone was detected only once. The chain has TRBV5-1 and TRBJ2-1, with 9 positions matching TRBD2. This CDR3 comprises 17 residues. Looked up from germline, CDR1 is SGHRS and CDR2 is YFSETQ. With V trimmed by 3 bases and J by 4 bases, 11 bases remained unmatched. CDR3 loop: CASSSLGSSGVYNEQFF. The CDR3, as DNA: TGCGCCAGCAGCTCGTTGGGGTCTAGCGGGGTATACAATGAGCAGTTCTTC.

The rearrangement uses TRBV11-2 and TRBJ2-5, with 10 nucleotides matching TRBD1. The V gene end was trimmed by 6 bases and the J gene end by 5 bases; junction bases not matched to a gene: 9. Germline values: CDR1 SGHAT, CDR2 FQNNGV. The CDR3 spans 15 residues. CDR3 residues: CASRSTGGKGETQYF. The CDR3 region has the DNA TGTGCCAGCAGATCGACAGGGGGCAAGGGGGAGACCCAGTACTTC.

This clone was found a few times. This chain links TRBV21-1 with TRBJ1-4; the table's D call, TRBD1, was not checked against the DNA. TRBV21-1 is marked as a pseudogene. CDR3 length: 17 residues. The chain's CDR3 is CASSTVPGQGKGEKLFF. The CDR3 DNA reads TGTGCCAGCAGCACTGTCCCGGGACAGGGGAAGGGGGAAAAACTGTTTTTT.

In its sample, this clone was seen once. The V gene is TRBV9, the J gene TRBJ1-3; no clear D. V gave up 0 bases and J gave up 4 bases, with 2 bases separating them. The CDR3 runs 12 residues. Germline assignment: CDR1 SGDLS and CDR2 YYNGEE. The CDR3 loop reads CASSVAGNTIYF. In DNA form, the CDR3 reads TGTGCCAGCAGCGTAGCAGGAAACACCATATATTTT.

The chain recombines TRBV18 with TRBJ1-4; the D is unclear. V gave up 2 bases and J gave up 2 bases, with 12 bases separating them. CDR3 length equals 16 residues. CDR1 and CDR2 (germline): KGHSH, LQKENI. The CDR3 nucleotides are TGTGCCAGCTCACCAGGCACAGAAAATACTAATGAAAAACTGTTTTTT. Protein: CASSPGTENTNEKLFF.

The chain uses TRBV5-1 and TRBJ2-2, with 8 bases lining up with TRBD2. The CDR3 sequence is 16 residues long. V was pared by 4 bases and J by 5 bases, with 10 bases of the junction left unmatched. Germline V gene sequence: CDR1 SGHRS, CDR2 YFSETQ. The CDR3: CASSPASSGGTGELFF. CDR3 DNA: TGCGCCAGCAGCCCCGCCAGCAGCGGGGGAACCGGGGAGCTGTTTTTT.

The gene calls are TRBV7-2 and TRBJ2-1; 7 nucleotides line up with TRBD2. V gave up 3 bases and J gave up 8 bases; unmatched junction bases: 7. The CDR3 totals 14 residues. CDR1 and CDR2 (germline): SGHTA, FQGNSA. The CDR3 DNA is TGTGCCAGCAGCTTGGGGAGGGGTAGGGATGAGCAGTTCTTC. Encoded protein: CASSLGRGRDEQFF.

J is TRBJ1-5 and V is TRBV6-5, with D possibly being TRBD1 (6 bases). Per germline, CDR1 MNHEY and CDR2 SVGAGI. The V end was cut by 7 bases, the J end by 1 base, with 14 bases between. This CDR3 region has 15 residues. The DNA for the CDR3 is TGTGCCAGCACACAGGGAAAGGGGAGCAATCAGCCCCAGCATTTT. Amino acid sequence: CASTQGKGSNQPQHF.

DNA for the CDR3: TGTGCCACCAGTGATTTCACACAACTATCGGTAGATACGCAGTATTTT. It encodes CATSDFTQLSVDTQYF. This rearrangement joins TRBV24-1 to TRBJ2-3; no clear D gene. Trimming pared 1 base from V and 5 bases from J, leaving 15 bases between. The CDR3 has 16 residues. CDR1 and CDR2 (germline): KGHDR, SFDVKD.